Sequencing of this TCR beta chain was carried out in a study of regulatory T cells in long-lasting Graves disease. In the study overall: Graves' disease counted as persistent after over 5 years of antithyroid drugs with positive TSH receptor antibodies. Overall study findings and caveats: Fewer public clonotypes were shared by new patients (just under 1,000) than by persistent patients (roughly 2,500). TRBV28, TRBJ1-2 and TRBJ2-5 were segments that persistent disease favored.

The TCR beta library used iRepertoire HTBI primers with Arm-PCR amplification of CDR3. As processed by the authors: Identified segments across samples numbered approximately 62 TRBV and about 13 TRBJ. TCRdb re-analysed the multiplex PCR reads in MiXCR, keeping a single row per CDR3 protein. For this entry, the V and J calls and clone size follow TCRdb and not the study's own pipeline. This table holds about 470,000 distinct CDR3 sequences, 20% found once. As to this clonotype: Antigen unknown. A much larger clone lies one base from this, so it may be a read error. This is likely a read error, given that the CDR3 carries no conserved phenylalanine or tryptophan at its end.

The ends were cut back, 2 bases at V and 4 bases at J, with 14 bases in the middle. CDR3 size: 15 residues. The germline CDR1 and CDR2 sequences are SGHAT and FQNNGV. As for time point: persistent/refractory GD, antithyroid drugs over 5 years with positive TRAb. PBMC RNA served as the TCR library source. The sequences come from peripheral blood mononuclear cells (PBMCs), collected when the disease was refractory, from a patient treated with antithyroid drugs. This chain uses TRBV11-2 with TRBJ2-5; D is ambiguous. The receptor comes from a female donor with Graves disease. CDR3 protein: CASSLFGPKGETQYV. CDR3 bases: TGTGCCAGCAGCTTATTTGGACCGAAGGGAGAGACCCAGTACGTC.